This T cell receptor (beta chain) was found in a study of CD8+CD57+ T cells in acquired aplastic anemia. Study summary: The study obtained an average of approximately 3 ug of DNA from sorted CD4+ and CD8+ cells.

Germline values: CDR1 SEHNR, CDR2 FQNEAQ (reference sequence). This CDR3 is built from 15 residues. V shed 4 bases, J shed 1 base, and the junction held 3 bases outside the gene matches. Genomic DNA served as template for TCR beta VDJ and CDR3 profiling. TCRdb reprocessed the reads with MiXCR, giving one entry per CDR3 protein. The sample lists 150,000 to 180,000 distinct CDR3 sequences; approximately 52% were seen once. Study-level points and caveats: Controls and patients did not differ significantly in CD8+ Simpson's diversity. There were around 28 CD8+ CDR3 sequences that occurred in both patients and controls.

This clonotype was observed many times. Its antigen is unidentified. In patients chosen for sequencing, flow cytometry had shown CD8+CD57+ cell expansion. The study sampled blood from patients who had received no therapy. The rearrangement links TRBV7-9 to TRBJ2-2; TRBD1 matches 7 bases. This clonotype was sampled from a human donor with aplastic anemia. The specimen sequenced was sorted CD4+, CD8+, or CD8+CD57+ T cells (not recorded which) from PBMCs. The CDR3 DNA follows: TGTGCCAGCAGCTCCCGACAGGGGAACACCGGGGAGCTGTTTTTT. Its protein is CASSSRQGNTGELFF.